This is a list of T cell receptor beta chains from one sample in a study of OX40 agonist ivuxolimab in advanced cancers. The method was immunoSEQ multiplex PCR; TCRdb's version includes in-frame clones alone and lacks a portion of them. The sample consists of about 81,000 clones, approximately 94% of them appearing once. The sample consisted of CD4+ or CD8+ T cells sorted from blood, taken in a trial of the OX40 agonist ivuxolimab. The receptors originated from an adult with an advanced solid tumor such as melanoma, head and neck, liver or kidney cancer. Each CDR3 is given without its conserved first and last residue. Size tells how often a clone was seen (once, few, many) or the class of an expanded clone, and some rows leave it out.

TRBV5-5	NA	ASSLGPGETQY
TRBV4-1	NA	ASSQGMGLSSYNSPLH
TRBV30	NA	AWDLGGLTDTQY
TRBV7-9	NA	ASSLNGWDGYT
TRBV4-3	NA	ASSQGRTGLAPQADTQY
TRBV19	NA	ASTPTPYTDTQY
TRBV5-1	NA	ASSLFRDRAYEQY
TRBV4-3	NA	ASSQDLQGILGNTIY
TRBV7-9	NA	ASRRGEYYGYT
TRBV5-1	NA	ASSLIAGGDYGYT
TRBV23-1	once	ASSQCEGHRANYGYT
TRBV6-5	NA	ASSYNQEGYGYT
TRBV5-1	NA	ASSHDRVGLTNEKLF
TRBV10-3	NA	AIKRGNEQF
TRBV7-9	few	ASSGVIAFEAF
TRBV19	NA	ASSIVATGGSNEKLF
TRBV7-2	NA	ASSSRTGDNQPQH
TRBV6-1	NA	ASSEARVGRRNQPQH
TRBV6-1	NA	ASSELTLTFSYEQY
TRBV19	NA	ASSIFMNTEAF
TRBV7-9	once	ASSFDATNEKLF
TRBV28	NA	ASSLDTPGNTIY
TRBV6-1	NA	ASSPESATQETQY
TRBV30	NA	AWGTSTNTEAF
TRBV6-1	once	ASSEIWFDGFSYEQY
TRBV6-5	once	ASSSYRGGVSYEQY
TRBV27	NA	ASTGTGGNSPLH
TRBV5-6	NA	ASSQGGFGETQY
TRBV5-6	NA	ASSLSGQNQPQH
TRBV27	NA	ASSFGTGLTEAF
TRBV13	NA	ASSRNNEQF
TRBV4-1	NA	ASSPLSRGGADEQY
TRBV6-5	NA	ASSYSQGRHYEQY
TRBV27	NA	ASSFTGTGAYGYT
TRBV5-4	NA	ASRPGLGGNEQF
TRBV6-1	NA	ASSVDREPAYNSPLH
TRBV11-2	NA	ASSSPAGGSGVETQY
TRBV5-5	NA	ASSLGDTGETEAF
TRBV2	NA	ASKNRGLTSVQY
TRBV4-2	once	ASSPTRGQAYGYT